The 30 T cell receptor beta chains listed next were all sequenced from one sample in a study of T cell repertoires in cytomegalovirus infection (dated by TCRdb to 2018 to 2020). These TCRs' antigens remain unknown. The reads were generated on an Illumina HiSeq 1500. TCRdb passed the public sequencing reads through fastp at Q25 and MiXCR, retaining productive beta sequences. One record per CDR3 amino acid sequence lists the most common genes and DNA. This sample holds about 55,000 distinct CDR3 sequences; more than 15% were observed only once. 60% to 65% of the sample lies in the top ten. Read against the paper, the sample's treatment or condition label means: in vitro stimulation with specific CMV peptide epitopes to enrich CMV-specific T cells. The sequencing here drew on CD8+ T cells from cultured PBMCs, taken from culture after CMV antigen stimulation. The receptors come from a human donor in good health (CMV status not recorded). Some clones in this sample may be carry-over from other donors' samples.

The CDR3 here is CASSQEGPPQDTQYF. CDR3 coding DNA: TGCGCCAGCAGCCAAGAAGGGCCGCCCCAAGATACGCAGTATTTT. V is TRBV4-3 and J is TRBJ2-3; D is unclear. CDR3 length equals 15 residues. Per germline, CDR1 LGHNA and CDR2 YSLEER. V was clipped by 0 bases and J by 5 bases, with 12 bases between them.

This clonotype was counted only a few times. The chain recombines TRBV29-1 with TRBJ1-1; 9 bases fit TRBD1. The CDR3 totals 12 residues. In germline, CDR1 is SQVTM, CDR2 ANQGSEA. The V gene end was trimmed by 6 bases and the J gene end by 5 bases; junction bases not matched to a gene: 4. The CDR3 here is CSVGQGETEAFF. Written as DNA, the CDR3 is TGCAGCGTGGGACAGGGAGAGACTGAAGCTTTCTTT.

A few counts support this clonotype. V and J are TRBV10-3 and TRBJ1-5; the D gene is possibly TRBD1 (6 bases). Germline V gene data show CDR1 as ENHRY and CDR2 as SYGVKD. Trimming took off 0 bases at V and 0 bases at J, with 9 bases between the two ends. The CDR3 is 16 residues long. The CDR3 DNA sequence: TGTGCCATCAGTGAGTCGGACAGTTATAGCAATCAGCCCCAGCATTTT. Translating it yields CAISESDSYSNQPQHF.

This clonotype has a single count. The chain has TRBV7-2 and TRBJ1-5; D is perhaps TRBD1 (5 bases). The germline V and J ends were trimmed by 5 bases and 1 base, with 15 bases remaining between them. Germline CDR1 is SGHTA and CDR2 is FQGNSA. This CDR3 is 16 amino acids long. CDR3 DNA sequence: TGTGCCAGCAGCCCTTTTAGAGGGGCCAGCAATCAGCCCCAGCATTTT. Translated: CASSPFRGASNQPQHF.

The chain has TRBV4-2 and TRBJ2-2; maybe TRBD2 (6 bases). Germline CDR1 LGHNA, CDR2 YNFKEQ. The V and J ends lost 7 bases and 6 bases respectively, with 15 bases between them. The CDR3 sequence is 14 residues long. CDR3 sequence (DNA): TGTGCCAGCACCACCCCGGGGGTTTCCGGGGAGCTGTTTTTT. This encodes CASTTPGVSGELFF.

The table lists this clonotype with a few counts. The CDR3 nucleotides read TGTGCCAGCAGCCCCCCCGGGACAGGGGGCGGCTACGAGCAGTACTTC. Its protein is CASSPPGTGGGYEQYF. This sequence joins TRBV6-2 or TRBV6-3 and TRBJ2-7, with TRBD1 matching 12 bases. V lost 6 bases to trimming and J lost 3 bases; unmatched junction nucleotides: 9. The CDR3 runs to 16 residues. Germline values: CDR1 MNHEY, CDR2 SVGEGT.

This clonotype was detected a few times. This rearrangement joins TRBV7-9 to TRBJ1-1; 7 nucleotides match TRBD1. V was clipped by 6 bases and J by 2 bases; unmatched bases: 15. Germline V gives CDR1 SEHNR, CDR2 FQNEAQ (reference sequence). The CDR3 is 17 residues long. The CDR3 region is CASSFLGGPNLNTEAFF. The CDR3 DNA reads as TGTGCCAGCAGTTTCTTAGGGGGCCCCAATCTTAACACTGAAGCTTTCTTT. The variable domain in full, with the rest retrieved from reference TRBV7-9 and TRBJ1-1, is DTGVSQNPRHKITKRGQNVTFRCDPISEHNRLYWYRQTLGQGPEFLTYFQNEAQLEKSRLLSDRFSAERPKGSFSTLEIQRTEQGDSAMYLCASSFLGGPNLNTEAFFGQGTRLTVV.

This clonotype was seen at least ten times. The chain employs TRBV4-1 and TRBJ2-1, with D possibly being TRBD1 or TRBD2 (6 bases each). This CDR3 spans 16 amino acids. V shed 3 bases and J shed 3 bases, with 15 bases lying between them. CDR1 MGHRA and CDR2 YSYEKL come from the germline V gene. CDR3 nucleotides: TGCGCCAGCAGCCATTCACAGGGAGGAAGCTACAATGAGCAGTTCTTC. The encoded protein is CASSHSQGGSYNEQFF.

The rearrangement uses TRBV7-2 and TRBJ2-3; 10 positions agree with TRBD2. In germline, CDR1 is SGHTA, CDR2 FQGNSA. With 1 base clipped from V and 5 bases from J, the junction kept 9 bases outside the gene matches. The CDR3 has 17 amino acids. CDR3 amino acids: CASSLEGQAGGEDTQYF. CDR3 sequence (DNA): TGTGCCAGCAGCTTAGAGGGGCAAGCGGGGGGGGAAGATACGCAGTATTTT.

This clonotype was found a few times. The chain couples TRBV4-1 to TRBJ1-4, with 7 bases aligning to TRBD1. This CDR3 comprises 15 residues. V was clipped by 6 bases and J by 8 bases; unmatched bases: 12. Germline CDR1 is MGHRA and CDR2 is YSYEKL. The CDR3 sequence: CASRPTDREWEKLFF. DNA for the CDR3: TGCGCCAGCAGACCTACTGACAGGGAATGGGAAAAACTGTTTTTT.

A few counts support this clonotype. A single base separates this from a much larger clone, so it may be a read error. This chain joins TRBV15 and TRBJ2-7; D is perhaps TRBD1 or TRBD2 (5 bases each). Trimming removed 5 bases at V and 5 bases at J, with 16 bases between. CDR1 is LNHNV and CDR2 is YYDKDF in the germline V gene (reference sequence). This CDR3 is 14 amino acids long. CDR3 amino acids: CATSARDQSHEQYF. The CDR3 DNA sequence: TGTGCCACCAGCGCTAGGGACCAGTCCCACGAGCAGTACTTC.

This clonotype was detected only a few times. The rearrangement links TRBV29-1 to TRBJ2-5; 10 bases map to TRBD2. CDR3 length equals 15 residues. The germline gives CDR1 SQVTM, CDR2 ANQGSEA. The V gene end was trimmed by 4 bases and the J gene end by 1 base; junction bases not matched to a gene: 6. DNA of the CDR3: TGCAGCGTTGGGGGGAGCGGGAGGGCCCAAGAGACCCAGTACTTC. This gives the protein CSVGGSGRAQETQYF.

This clonotype has only a few counts. The chain joins TRBV7-2 to TRBJ2-7; D is possibly TRBD2 (5 bases). The CDR3 has 16 amino acids. Germline V gene sequence: CDR1 SGHTA, CDR2 FQGNSA. The ends were cut back, 5 bases at V and 3 bases at J, with 20 bases in the middle. The CDR3 here is CASSTPLWGDRYEQYF. CDR3 coding DNA: TGTGCCAGCAGCACACCCCTATGGGGAGACCGCTACGAGCAGTACTTC.

This clonotype has just a few counts. This rearrangement joins TRBV27 to TRBJ2-7, with 7 bases lining up with TRBD1. J lost 0 bases, V lost 5 bases, and 4 bases had no gene match. This CDR3 has 14 amino acids. The germline gives CDR1 MNHEY, CDR2 SMNVEV (reference sequence). This CDR3 reads CASSPGQSSYEQYF. The CDR3 DNA sequence: TGTGCCAGCAGTCCGGGACAGTCCTCCTACGAGCAGTACTTC.

This chain connects TRBV6-6 to TRBJ2-3, with D hard to call. The CDR3 extends over 13 amino acids. The V gene's germline CDR1 is MNHNY and CDR2 SVGAGI (reference sequence). The V and J ends lost 6 bases and 4 bases respectively, with 11 bases between them. CDR3 amino acids: CASSHLSADTQYF. The DNA for the CDR3 is TGTGCCAGCAGCCACCTTTCCGCAGATACGCAGTATTTT.

The sample holds many counts of this clonotype. The chain carries TRBV7-9 and TRBJ1-1, with a weak D call TRBD1 (5 bases). The germline V gene encodes CDR1 SEHNR and CDR2 FQNEAQ (reference sequence). The V and J ends lost 3 bases and 1 base respectively, with 9 bases between them. CDR3 length: 14 residues. CDR3 protein: CASSFGHQNTEAFF. The CDR3 coding sequence is TGTGCCAGCAGCTTTGGACACCAGAACACTGAAGCTTTCTTT.

This clonotype was detected only a few times. The rearrangement links TRBV5-6 to TRBJ1-1; a weak D match, TRBD1 (5 bases). Trimming removed 4 bases at V and 3 bases at J, with 16 bases between. CDR3 length: 15 residues. CDR1 is SGHDT, CDR2 YYEEEE, per germline. The CDR3 sequence: CASSPAPSGHTEAFF. CDR3 nucleotide sequence: TGTGCCAGCAGCCCGGCCCCGTCGGGGCACACTGAAGCTTTCTTT.

This rearrangement joins TRBV9 to TRBJ1-1, with TRBD1 matching 7 bases. The CDR3 spans 17 residues. V gave up 4 bases and J gave up 0 bases; unmatched junction bases: 12. Germline CDR1 SGDLS, CDR2 YYNGEE. This CDR3 reads CASSPTGPTGVNTEAFF. The CDR3 bases are TGTGCCAGCAGCCCTACAGGGCCTACAGGGGTGAACACTGAAGCTTTCTTT.

This clonotype was observed a handful of times. The rearrangement joins TRBV7-9 to TRBJ1-2, with a weak D call TRBD1 (6 bases). The CDR3 totals 13 residues. Germline CDR1 and CDR2: SEHNR and FQNEAQ (reference sequence). V lost 6 bases, J lost 12 bases, and 20 bases lay in between. CDR3 sequence (DNA): TGTGCCAGCAGAAGCGGGACACCGGAGACCCACACCTTC. It translates to CASRSGTPETHTF.

This rearrangement joins TRBV27 to TRBJ1-6, with TRBD1 identical over 8 bases. V shed 6 bases, J shed 5 bases, and the junction held 9 bases outside the gene matches. Germline V gives CDR1 MNHEY, CDR2 SMNVEV (reference sequence). This CDR3 region has 16 residues. CDR3 amino acids: CASRGTGPWNNSPLHF. The CDR3 DNA sequence: TGTGCCAGCAGGGGGACAGGCCCCTGGAATAATTCACCCCTCCACTTT.

The chain is built from TRBV19 and TRBJ1-5; no clear D. The germline V and J ends were trimmed by 8 bases and 3 bases, with 17 bases remaining between them. Germline CDR1 is LNHDA and CDR2 is SQIVND (reference sequence). CDR3 length: 15 amino acids. The CDR3 nucleotides are TGTGCCAGTGGAGGAGGGTGGCACCTCAATCAGCCCCAGCATTTT. It is translated as CASGGGWHLNQPQHF.

This clonotype was picked up a small number of times. The V call is TRBV11-2, the J call TRBJ2-3; D may be TRBD2 (6 bases). Germline CDR1 SGHAT, CDR2 FQNNGV. Trimming cost V 5 bases and J 8 bases, with 14 bases left between them. The CDR3 runs to 13 residues. Written as DNA, the CDR3 is TGTGCCAGCAGCCCCTCTGGGGACTCTACGCAGTATTTT. Translating it yields CASSPSGDSTQYF.

There are a few counts of this clonotype. The rearrangement uses TRBV28 and TRBJ2-5; perhaps TRBD1 as D (5 bases). The germline V and J ends were trimmed by 2 bases and 5 bases, with 9 bases remaining between them. This CDR3 comprises 13 residues. From germline, CDR1 is MDHEN and CDR2 SYDVKM. DNA for the CDR3: TGTGCCAGCAGTTTAACAGGTCGCGAGACCCAGTACTTC. Translation: CASSLTGRETQYF.

The V and J genes are TRBV7-8 and TRBJ1-3, with a possible D match to TRBD1 (5 bases). The CDR3 is made up of 15 amino acids. Germline V CDR1 and CDR2: SGHVS, FQNEAQ. The V end lost 5 bases, the J end lost 4 bases, and 15 bases lay between the germline ends. DNA for the CDR3: TGTGCCAGCAGCCTATGGGACGGCGGGGGAAACACCATATATTTT. It yields the protein CASSLWDGGGNTIYF.

J is TRBJ2-7 and V is TRBV9; D may correspond to TRBD1 or TRBD2 (5 bases each). V lost 4 bases and J lost 7, with 18 bases in between. The CDR3 loop spans 14 amino acids. Germline V lookup: CDR1 SGDLS, CDR2 YYNGEE. The CDR3 sequence: CASSSTGQDWEQYF. Written as DNA, the CDR3 is TGTGCCAGCAGCTCTACGGGGCAGGACTGGGAGCAGTACTTC. The full variable domain, rest sourced from reference TRBV9 and TRBJ2-7, is DSGVTQTPKHLITATGQRVTLRCSPRSGDLSVYWYQQSLDQGLQFLIQYYNGEERAKGNILERFSAQQFPDLHSELNLSSLELGDSALYFCASSSTGQDWEQYFGPGTRLTVT.

This clonotype was detected only a few times. The V and J genes are TRBV6-5 and TRBJ2-2; D unresolved. This CDR3 comprises 14 residues. Germline V lookup: CDR1 MNHEY, CDR2 SVGAGI. V was cut by 7 bases and J by 8 bases, with 17 bases left in between. Written as DNA, the CDR3 is TGTGCCAGCACCCAAAACTACTGGGGAGGGGAGCTGTTTTTT. Translating it yields CASTQNYWGGELFF.

There are a few counts of this clonotype. The chain has TRBV7-8 and TRBJ2-1; D unclear. The CDR3 runs 11 residues. Germline assignment: CDR1 SGHVS and CDR2 FQNEAQ. V was clipped by 5 bases and J by 15 bases, with 14 bases between them. The CDR3 DNA is TGTGCCAGCAGCAAACCGGGCCCCATGTTCTTC. This encodes CASSKPGPMFF.

The chain combines TRBV28 with TRBJ2-1, with 15 bases that match TRBD2. The CDR3 covers 18 residues. Losses at the gene ends were 5 bases for V and 0 bases for J; bases not matched to a gene: 5. Germline V CDR1 and CDR2: MDHEN, SYDVKM. DNA of the CDR3: TGTGCCAGCAGTCTCGGACTAGCGGGAGGGAGCTCCTACAATGAGCAGTTCTTC. Translation: CASSLGLAGGSSYNEQFF.

The genes are TRBV6-4 and TRBJ2-3; weak D call: TRBD2 (5 bases). Deletions cut 3 bases from V and 4 bases from J, with 14 bases between. Germline V gene sequence: CDR1 MRHNA, CDR2 SNTAGT. This CDR3 comprises 15 residues. The CDR3 protein is CASSEDSAEADTQYF. The DNA for the CDR3 is TGTGCCAGCAGTGAAGACTCGGCGGAGGCAGATACGCAGTATTTT.

This clonotype was counted many times. The rearrangement uses TRBV2 and TRBJ2-1; TRBD2 agrees at 13 bases. CDR1 SNHLY and CDR2 FYNNEI come from the germline V gene. V shed 6 bases and J 1 base; nucleotides not matched to a gene: 3. The CDR3 is made up of 16 amino acids. The CDR3 loop is CASRTSGGYSYNEQFF. CDR3 bases: TGTGCCAGCAGGACTAGCGGGGGGTATTCCTACAATGAGCAGTTCTTC. The entire variable domain, with the rest obtained from reference TRBV2 and TRBJ2-1, is as follows: EPEVTQTPSHQVTQMGQEVILRCVPISNHLYFYWYRQILGQKVEFLVSFYNNEISEKSEIFDDQFSVERPDGSNFTLKIRSTKLEDSAMYFCASRTSGGYSYNEQFFGPGTRLTVL.